These 27 T cell receptor beta chains share one sample of origin, sequenced in a study of T cells expressing NK-cell markers. TCRdb reprocessed the 5' RACE reads and stores each CDR3 protein as one record, lacking DNA. This repertoire comprises approximately 460,000 distinct CDR3 sequences; its ten largest clones make up 6% to 9.5%. Sequenced: blood T cells: a sorted CD56 or NKG2C T cell subset, CD4+ or CD8+ T cells, or bulk PBMC T cells (not recorded which). All receptors derive from a woman aged 18-70 years in good health.

The chain links TRBV7-2 to TRBJ2-5. The germline gives CDR1 SGHTA, CDR2 FQGNSA. This CDR3 region has 12 residues. CDR3 residues: CASSLASETQYF. The whole variable domain, remainder taken from reference TRBV7-2 and TRBJ2-5, is GAGVSQSPSNKVTEKGKDVELRCDPISGHTALYWYRQSLGQGLEFLIYFQGNSAPDKSGLPSDRFSAERTGGSVSTLTIQRTQQEDSAVYLCASSLASETQYFGPGTRLLVL.

The CDR3 sequence: CSGTQAEPTSPLHF. The genes are TRBV20-1 and TRBJ1-6; TCRdb returns TRBD1, unconfirmable since there is no DNA. In germline, CDR1 is DFQATT, CDR2 SNEGSKA (reference sequence). The CDR3 spans 14 residues.

The V gene is TRBV5-1, the J gene TRBJ2-2. The germline CDR1 and CDR2 sequences are SGHRS and YFSETQ. The CDR3 runs to 14 residues. CDR3 in amino acids: CASSLIANTGELFF.

The chain employs TRBV5-4 and TRBJ2-3; TCRdb gives TRBD2 as the D gene, but with no DNA this cannot be confirmed. CDR1 and CDR2 (germline): SGHNT, YYREEE (reference sequence). This CDR3 contains 17 residues. The CDR3 region is CASSPGTSGRGADTQYF.

This chain connects TRBV15 to TRBJ2-2; TCRdb calls TRBD1, which cannot be checked without DNA. Germline assignment: CDR1 LNHNV and CDR2 YYDKDF (reference sequence). This CDR3 has 18 amino acids. CDR3 region: CATSPSGWGLANTGELFF.

The chain combines TRBV20-1 with TRBJ2-5; the D call of TRBD2 rests on TCRdb alone, since no DNA is present to check it. This CDR3 comprises 15 residues. Germline CDR1 and CDR2: DFQATT and SNEGSKA (reference sequence). CDR3 protein: CSANEGTRGSRTQYF.

V gene TRBV6-2 or TRBV6-3 combines with J gene TRBJ2-1. There are 12 residues in the CDR3. CDR1 MNHEY and CDR2 SVGEGT come from the germline V gene. The CDR3 is CASSFIYNEQFF.

This rearrangement joins TRBV11-2 to TRBJ1-1; TCRdb gives TRBD1 as the D gene, but with no DNA this cannot be confirmed. The germline V gene encodes CDR1 SGHAT and CDR2 FQNNGV. The CDR3 contains 13 residues. CDR3 sequence: CASSPRVTAEAFF. The whole variable domain, filled in from reference TRBV11-2 and TRBJ1-1, reads EAGVAQSPRYKIIEKRQSVAFWCNPISGHATLYWYQQILGQGPKLLIQFQNNGVVDDSQLPKDRFSAERLKGVDSTLKIQPAKLEDSAVYLCASSPRVTAEAFFGQGTRLTVV.

The chain joins TRBV24-1 to TRBJ2-2; TCRdb selects TRBD1, and the lack of DNA leaves this call unchecked. The CDR3 contains 15 residues. Looked up from germline, CDR1 is KGHDR and CDR2 is SFDVKD. The CDR3: CATSEHGQATGELFF.

The rearrangement uses TRBV6-5 and TRBJ2-1. Germline CDR1 MNHEY, CDR2 SVGAGI. This CDR3 has 11 residues. CDR3 residues: CASSYRQAQFF.

The chain is built from TRBV5-5 and TRBJ1-4. This CDR3 has 16 amino acids. CDR1 and CDR2 (germline): SGHKS, YYEKEE (reference sequence). The CDR3: CASSSHAGGVDEKLFF.

This CDR3 reads CASSVGRNKENQYF. The genes are TRBV9 and TRBJ2-5. The germline V gene encodes CDR1 SGDLS and CDR2 YYNGEE. CDR3 length equals 14 residues.

The CDR3 loop reads CSAREESHGYTF. The V gene is TRBV20-1, the J gene TRBJ1-2. CDR1 is DFQATT, CDR2 SNEGSKA, per germline (reference sequence). The CDR3 has 12 amino acids.

The V gene is TRBV29-1, the J gene TRBJ2-5; checking the TCRdb D call of TRBD1 is not possible without DNA. The CDR3 totals 11 residues. Germline V gene lookup returns CDR1 SQVTM and CDR2 ANQGSEA. The CDR3 is CSVKGGETQYF. Complete variable domain (other parts from reference TRBV29-1 and TRBJ2-5): SAVISQKPSRDICQRGTSLTIQCQVDSQVTMMFWYRQQPGQSLTLIATANQGSEATYESGFVIDKFPISRPNLTFSTLTVSNMSPEDSSIYLCSVKGGETQYFGPGTRLLVL.

V gene TRBV25-1 combines with J gene TRBJ2-1; TCRdb's assignment of TRBD1 cannot be checked, as there is no DNA. Germline CDR1 MGHDK, CDR2 SYGVNS. This CDR3 has 13 amino acids. The CDR3 loop reads CASSAYRGPEQFF.

The chain combines TRBV18 with TRBJ2-3; TCRdb outputs TRBD1, but without DNA this stays unchecked. The CDR3 has 16 residues. Germline lookup yields CDR1 KGHSH and CDR2 LQKENI. The CDR3: CASSQDRGTFTDTQYF.

The chain couples TRBV29-1 to TRBJ2-5; lacking DNA, the TRBD1 call made by TCRdb goes unchecked. The CDR3 runs 13 residues. The V gene's germline CDR1 is SQVTM and CDR2 ANQGSEA. This CDR3 reads CSVELPTGTAQYF.

The V call is TRBV4-3, the J call TRBJ1-6; checking the TCRdb D call of TRBD1 is not possible without DNA. Per the germline V gene, CDR1 is LGHNA and CDR2 is YSLEER. The CDR3 sequence is 15 residues long. The CDR3 protein is CASSQDPGQNSPLHF.

The chain is built from TRBV20-1 and TRBJ2-7; TCRdb selects TRBD2, and the lack of DNA leaves this call unchecked. The CDR3 runs 17 residues. CDR1 is DFQATT and CDR2 is SNEGSKA in the germline V gene (reference sequence). CDR3 residues: CSASSSVRDWDSYEQYF.

The chain employs TRBV21-1 and TRBJ2-3; TCRdb lists TRBD2, though no DNA is available to test this call. TRBV21-1 represents a pseudogene. The CDR3 has 13 amino acids. The CDR3 reads CARQGRSTDTQYF.

The chain has TRBV5-1 and TRBJ2-4; TCRdb's assignment of TRBD1 cannot be checked, as there is no DNA. CDR3 length equals 15 residues. Germline V lookup: CDR1 SGHRS, CDR2 YFSETQ. The CDR3 here is CASSSTGTGVNIQYF.

This sequence joins TRBV5-4 and TRBJ2-1; TCRdb proposes TRBD1, but this gene call is untestable without DNA. This CDR3 is built from 14 residues. CDR1 is SGHNT, CDR2 YYREEE, per germline (reference sequence). Here the CDR3 reads CASRPGRDNNEQFF.

The chain uses TRBV5-1 and TRBJ2-7; TCRdb gives TRBD2 as the D gene, but with no DNA this cannot be confirmed. This CDR3 is built from 15 residues. Per germline, CDR1 SGHRS and CDR2 YFSETQ. The CDR3 is CASSLETSGILEQYF.

The rearrangement links TRBV4-3 to TRBJ2-3; without DNA, the TCRdb call of TRBD1 cannot be checked. The germline V gene has CDR1 LGHNA and CDR2 YSLEER. The CDR3 covers 16 residues. CDR3 protein: CASSQVHSQGRRAQYF.

The rearrangement joins TRBV5-6 to TRBJ2-5; no DNA is available, so the TRBD1 call from TCRdb remains unchecked. The germline V gene has CDR1 SGHDT and CDR2 YYEEEE. The CDR3 covers 14 residues. CDR3 in amino acids: CASSSWGWKETQYF.

The chain has TRBV5-1 and TRBJ2-7; TCRdb names TRBD1, which stays unverified in the absence of DNA. This CDR3 is 14 amino acids long. CDR1 SGHRS and CDR2 YFSETQ come from the germline V gene. CDR3 sequence: CASSLVQGAGEQYF.

The rearrangement uses TRBV12-3 or TRBV12-4 and TRBJ2-7. CDR3 length equals 21 residues. The CDR3 reads CASSLARRGLLRRRSTYEQYF.